This T cell receptor (beta chain) was sequenced for a study of blood T cells in healthy people across ages. Using a J-beta primer mix together with a sample-barcoded 5' primer, a second PCR was run for roughly 6 to 12 cycles. TCRdb re-analysed the 5' RACE reads in MiXCR, keeping a single row per CDR3 protein. The sample includes fewer than 900,000 distinct CDR3 sequences, around 34% of them seen just once. This clonotype was observed a handful of times. The V gene lost 8 bases and the J gene lost 0 bases, with 15 bases spanning the gap. There are 14 residues in the CDR3. The germline gives CDR1 DFQATT, CDR2 SNEGSKA (reference sequence).

Sequencing used blood. The rearrangement uses TRBV20-1 and TRBJ2-3; D is possibly TRBD2 (5 bases). This clonotype was obtained from a young man in good health. In DNA form, the CDR3 reads TGCAGTCCGTGGGAAGGGAGTAGCACAGATACGCAGTATTTT. As protein: CSPWEGSSTDTQYF.